This record looks at one T cell receptor beta chain sequence and its context. This record comes from a study of PD-L1 blockade in urothelial cancer. Study as a whole: In the patient group, about 85% of the roughly 29 were males with bladder-origin urothelial cancer. Prior chemotherapy ranged from 0 to 3 regimens per patient.

The V and J ends lost 3 bases and 5 bases, in that order; junction bases with no gene match: 5. The germline CDR1 and CDR2 sequences are KGHSH and LQKENI. The CDR3 loop spans 15 amino acids. TCRdb's copy holds only in-frame clones and misses some; the assay was immunoSEQ multiplex PCR. The table records 45,000 or so clones, 82% of them present only once. The time point: pretreatment peripheral blood. This sequence joins TRBV18 and TRBJ2-2; 8 positions match TRBD1. Specimen: PBMCs, collected around atezolizumab (anti-PD-L1) treatment. The TCR sequence derives from a man aged 45-65 years with urothelial cancer. The CDR3 DNA follows: TGTGCCAGCTCACCTGTTCAGGGGGCTACCGGGGAGCTGTTTTTT. It is translated as CASSPVQGATGELFF.